This T cell receptor (beta chain) is drawn from a study of T-cell memory formation after mild COVID-19. TCRdb re-called the 5' RACE reads with MiXCR, one entry per CDR3 protein. The sample shows some 45,000 distinct CDR3 sequences, 27% of them seen only once. This clonotype was found a few times. Its antigen is currently unknown. The trim removed 1 base at V and 4 bases at J, leaving 9 bases unmatched. Germline CDR1 LNHNV, CDR2 YYDKDF (reference sequence). This CDR3 region has 16 residues. Overall study results and limits: CD4+ contracting clones lay mainly in CM and EM, CD8+ ones in EMRA.

Sequencing was performed on PBMCs or a T cell subset sorted from them (not recorded which). The sequence was obtained from a young man who had mild COVID-19 (a few samples of this study predate the infection). Cell type and time point are not known. This chain uses TRBV15 with TRBJ2-7; 8 nucleotides agree with TRBD1. In DNA, the CDR3 is TGTGCCACCAGCAGAGTACCGGGACAGGTACTTTACGAGCAGTACTTC. This translates into CATSRVPGQVLYEQYF.